The 15 T cell receptor beta chains below come from one sample, sequenced in a study of blood T cell repertoires in COVID-19. The method was immunoSEQ multiplex PCR; TCRdb's version includes in-frame clones alone and lacks a portion of them. In the table there are about 350,000 clones, almost 90% of which are singletons. Sequences were obtained from peripheral blood. The origin of the receptors is a woman in her 70s with COVID-19, enrolled during active disease.

This clone was observed once. Other DNA sequences from this sample encode an identical CDR3 as well. J is TRBJ1-3 and V is TRBV3-1 (or the pseudogene TRBV3-2), with 8 bases that match TRBD1. Germline CDR1 reads LGHDT; CDR2 reads YNNKEL (reference sequence). CDR3 length: 14 residues. V trimming: 2 bases; J trimming: 4 bases; junction bases outside the gene matches: 1. CDR3 in DNA: TGTGCCAGCAGCCAAAGGGACAGGGGAAACACCATATATTTT. Its translation is CASSQRDRGNTIYF.

The genes are TRBV13 and TRBJ1-4; D ambiguous. Germline V gene lookup returns CDR1 PRHDT and CDR2 FYEKMQ (reference sequence). There are 13 residues in the CDR3. V was cut by 5 bases and J by 4 bases, with 8 bases left in between. CDR3 DNA sequence: TGTGCCAGCAGCGAAAGCAATAATGAAAAACTGTTTTTT. Translated: CASSESNNEKLFF.

V and J are TRBV30 and TRBJ1-3; 10 bases are shared with TRBD1. This CDR3 has 14 residues. The germline CDR1 and CDR2 sequences are GTSNPN and SVGIG (reference sequence). V lost 3 bases, J lost 4 bases, and 3 bases stayed unmatched. The CDR3 DNA follows: TGTGCCTGGAGACCGGGACAGGGGGGAAACACCATATATTTT. As protein: CAWRPGQGGNTIYF.

This rearrangement joins TRBV7-2 to TRBJ1-2, with 8 positions matching TRBD1. Germline loops: CDR1 SGHTA, CDR2 FQGNSA. V trimming: 6 bases; J trimming: 3 bases; junction bases outside the gene matches: 6. The CDR3 runs 14 residues. The CDR3, as DNA: TGTGCCAGCAGTTATACGACAGGGGACTATGGCTACACCTTC. It translates to CASSYTTGDYGYTF.

This clone was seen just once. V and J are TRBV5-1 and TRBJ1-4; 8 nucleotides line up with TRBD1. With V trimmed by 4 bases and J by 8 bases, 10 bases remained unmatched. Germline loops: CDR1 SGHRS, CDR2 YFSETQ. There are 15 residues in the CDR3. The CDR3 bases are TGCGCCAGCAGCCCGACAGGGGATCTAGGGGAAAAACTGTTTTTT. Its protein is CASSPTGDLGEKLFF.

The chain employs TRBV19 and TRBJ1-4; D may be TRBD1 (6 bases). This CDR3 contains 15 residues. Germline lookup yields CDR1 LNHDA and CDR2 SQIVND (reference sequence). V was shortened by 5 bases and J by 8 bases, with 18 bases between the two germline ends. The CDR3 bases are TGTGCCAGTAGTGCCCCAGGGGTTGGCGGAGAAAAACTGTTTTTT. Its protein is CASSAPGVGGEKLFF. The complete variable domain, with remaining parts taken from reference TRBV19 and TRBJ1-4, reads DGGITQSPKYLFRKEGQNVTLSCEQNLNHDAMYWYRQDPGQGLRLIYYSQIVNDFQKGDIAEGYSVSREKKESFPLTVTSAQKNPTAFYLCASSAPGVGGEKLFFGSGTQLSVL.

The rearrangement uses TRBV27 and TRBJ1-2, with a possible D match to TRBD1 (5 bases). Trimming stripped 6 bases from V and 7 bases from J, with 15 bases between. This CDR3 has 13 amino acids. Looked up from germline, CDR1 is MNHEY and CDR2 is SMNVEV (reference sequence). CDR3 residues: CASSMTVRGGYTF. In nucleotides, the CDR3 is TGTGCCAGCAGCATGACAGTAAGGGGTGGCTACACCTTC.

The rearrangement links TRBV18 to TRBJ1-5, with a tentative D call TRBD1 (6 bases). V was pared by 5 bases and J by 7 bases, with 15 bases between. The CDR3 spans 14 residues. CDR1 is KGHSH and CDR2 is LQKENI in the germline V gene. Here the CDR3 reads CASSDTGQGQPQHF. In DNA form, the CDR3 reads TGTGCCAGCTCAGATACAGGGCAGGGGCAGCCCCAGCATTTT.

The V call is TRBV12-5, the J call TRBJ1-5; 7 nucleotides agree with TRBD1. The CDR3 consists of 14 residues. J lost 3 bases, V lost 8 bases, and 7 bases had no gene match. Germline lookup yields CDR1 LGHNT and CDR2 FRNRAP. In nucleotides, the CDR3 is TGTGCTAGTCGAAACGACAGGGACAATCAGCCCCAGCATTTT. Protein sequence: CASRNDRDNQPQHF.

The chain is built from TRBV5-6 and TRBJ1-1; 7 bases are shared with TRBD1. Losses at the gene ends were 0 bases for V and 1 base for J; bases not matched to a gene: 3. From germline, CDR1 is SGHDT and CDR2 YYEEEE. This CDR3 has 15 amino acids. CDR3 loop: CASSLAPGGNTEAFF. The CDR3 DNA reads TGTGCCAGCAGCTTGGCACCAGGGGGGAACACTGAAGCTTTCTTT.

The genes are TRBV6-2 or TRBV6-3 and TRBJ2-3, with 10 bases matching TRBD2. There are 16 residues in the CDR3. The germline V gene encodes CDR1 MNHEY and CDR2 SVGEGT. The V gene end was trimmed by 0 bases and the J gene end by 1 base; junction bases not matched to a gene: 1. The CDR3 loop is CASSYSLAGGTDTQYF. The CDR3 DNA is TGTGCCAGCAGTTACTCTCTAGCGGGGGGCACAGATACGCAGTATTTT.

The CDR3 region is CAISAGGGGYTF. The CDR3 region has the DNA TGTGCCATCAGCGCGGGGGGAGGCGGCTACACCTTC. This sequence joins TRBV2 and TRBJ1-2, with D perhaps TRBD1 (5 bases). V gave up 10 bases and J gave up 8 bases, with 17 bases separating them. Looked up from germline, CDR1 is SNHLY and CDR2 is FYNNEI. This CDR3 region has 12 residues.

This clone was detected only once. V gene TRBV24-1 combines with J gene TRBJ1-2, with D perhaps matching TRBD1 (6 bases). Germline V CDR1 and CDR2: KGHDR, SFDVKD. V was clipped by 7 bases and J by 5 bases, with 10 bases between them. The CDR3 is 12 residues long. The CDR3 sequence is CATSSQGYGYTF. The CDR3 DNA is TGTGCCACCAGCTCTCAGGGGTATGGCTACACCTTC.

This clone showed up just once. This chain links TRBV20-1 with TRBJ1-1; perhaps TRBD1 as D (5 bases). The CDR3 totals 11 residues. The germline V gene encodes CDR1 DFQATT and CDR2 SNEGSKA (reference sequence). V gave up 3 bases and J gave up 11 bases, with 13 bases separating them. CDR3 region: CSARVGGDAFF. The CDR3 DNA is TGCAGTGCTAGGGTGGGGGGAGACGCTTTCTTT.

This clone was seen once. The rearrangement joins TRBV6-5 to TRBJ2-1; 7 nucleotides agree with TRBD1. V gave up 6 bases and J gave up 5 bases; unmatched junction bases: 4. Germline V gives CDR1 MNHEY, CDR2 SVGAGI. The CDR3 runs 13 residues. CDR3 sequence (DNA): TGTGCCAGCAGGCCGACAGGGAACAATGAGCAGTTCTTC. The encoded protein is CASRPTGNNEQFF.